Following are 14 T cell receptor beta chains from one sample sequenced in a study of naive and memory T cell subsets. RNA was extracted from 2 to 2.5 ml of whole blood of healthy adults. Alpha and beta constant region primers primed reverse transcription for blood and skin samples. TCRdb recomputed calls from the 5' RACE reads with MiXCR, one row per CDR3 protein. The sample holds over 20,000 distinct CDR3 sequences, 20% to 25% seen once. The origin of the receptors is a female donor in good health.

The gene calls are TRBV6-5 and TRBJ2-7; TRBD1 matches 7 bases. CDR3 size: 15 residues. Germline CDR1 MNHEY, CDR2 SVGAGI. J was trimmed by 4 bases and V by 5 bases; bases with no gene match: 11. Written as DNA, the CDR3 is TGTGCCAGCAGTAATACAGGGGTCGTTTTTTACGAGCAGTACTTC. Translation gives CASSNTGVVFYEQYF.

Ten or more counts support this clonotype. The rearrangement joins TRBV28 to TRBJ1-5; TRBD1 agrees at 7 bases. Germline lookup yields CDR1 MDHEN and CDR2 SYDVKM. This CDR3 region has 16 residues. V lost 3 bases, J lost 3 bases, and 8 bases stayed unmatched. CDR3 residues: CASSFPDRDPNQPQHF. DNA of the CDR3: TGTGCCAGCAGTTTCCCCGACAGGGACCCCAATCAGCCCCAGCATTTT.

This clonotype came up many times. The chain has TRBV20-1 and TRBJ2-7; TRBD2 matches at 8 bases. The CDR3 length is 12 residues. Germline lookup yields CDR1 DFQATT and CDR2 SNEGSKA (reference sequence). V dropped 6 bases and J dropped 1; count of bases not matched to a gene: 2. DNA for the CDR3: TGCAGTGCCCGCGGGGGGTCCTACGAGCAGTACTTC. Its protein is CSARGGSYEQYF.

This clonotype was seen at least ten times. The rearrangement uses TRBV29-1 and TRBJ1-1; D unresolved. The CDR3 runs 15 residues. Trimming shortened V by 1 base and J by 3 bases, and 15 bases separated the two germline ends. The germline V gene encodes CDR1 SQVTM and CDR2 ANQGSEA. As DNA, the CDR3 is TGCAGCGTTGAAGGGCTGCGCAGAGCGGACACTGAAGCTTTCTTT. It encodes CSVEGLRRADTEAFF.

Relative to its sample, this clonotype is medium-sized. The chain recombines TRBV7-2 with TRBJ2-3; 9 bases agree with TRBD2. The CDR3 totals 16 residues. The junction had 9 bases not matched to a gene; V was cut back by 1 base and J by 7 bases. CDR1 SGHTA and CDR2 FQGNSA come from the germline V gene. The chain's CDR3 is CASSLVGAGGGYTQYF. The CDR3, as DNA: TGTGCCAGCAGCTTAGTGGGCGCGGGAGGGGGGTATACGCAGTATTTT.

V is TRBV9 and J is TRBJ2-1; D unresolved. The CDR3 is made up of 15 amino acids. Germline CDR1 is SGDLS and CDR2 is YYNGEE. V dropped 0 bases and J dropped 8 bases, with 15 bases sitting between them. CDR3 in amino acids: CASSVAVGRFDEQFF. DNA of the CDR3: TGTGCCAGCAGCGTAGCGGTTGGACGGTTCGATGAGCAGTTCTTC.

This clonotype was recorded at least ten times. This rearrangement joins TRBV29-1 to TRBJ2-5; tentatively, D is TRBD1 or TRBD2 (7 bases each). CDR1 is SQVTM and CDR2 is ANQGSEA in the germline V gene. The CDR3 spans 13 residues. V was pared by 4 bases and J by 4 bases, with 13 bases between. The CDR3 nucleotides are TGCAGCGTTGTTCAGGGGGGGCGAGAGACCCAGTACTTC. This codes for CSVVQGGRETQYF.

A word on this clonotype: The junction differs from germline at one of its ends, possibly a read error. The CDR3, as DNA: TGCAGCGGCCGACAGGGATCGAACCCTGAAGCTTTCTTT. It is translated as CSGRQGSNPEAFF. The chain links TRBV29-1 to TRBJ1-1; 7 nucleotides agree with TRBD1. The CDR3 runs to 13 residues. Looked up from germline, CDR1 is SQVTM and CDR2 is ANQGSEA.

In its sample, this clonotype was seen many times. The V call is TRBV11-2, the J call TRBJ2-5; 8 bases are a match to TRBD2. The V gene's germline CDR1 is SGHAT and CDR2 FQNNGV. With 4 bases clipped from V and 4 bases from J, the junction kept 8 bases outside the gene matches. This CDR3 spans 15 amino acids. The CDR3 DNA sequence: TGTGCCAGCAGCTCGGTAGCGGGATCAGGAGAGACCCAGTACTTC. Protein product: CASSSVAGSGETQYF.

The V and J genes are TRBV7-2 and TRBJ2-5; the match to TRBD2 covers 12 bases. Per germline, CDR1 SGHTA and CDR2 FQGNSA. The CDR3 is 14 residues long. Trimming at V came to 5 bases and at J to 5 bases, leaving 3 bases not matched to a gene. In DNA, the CDR3 is TGTGCCAGCAGCCGACTAGCGGGAGCGGAGACCCAGTACTTC. Its protein is CASSRLAGAETQYF.

The chain has TRBV9 and TRBJ2-1; tentative D call: TRBD1 (5 bases). From germline, CDR1 is SGDLS and CDR2 YYNGEE. This CDR3 region has 16 residues. Between the trimmed V and J ends, which lost 0 bases and 6 bases, there was a span of 16 bases. The CDR3: CASSVEPQGRSNEQFF. DNA of the CDR3: TGTGCCAGCAGCGTAGAGCCCCAGGGTAGGTCCAATGAGCAGTTCTTC.

The chain links TRBV6-6 to TRBJ2-1, with D possibly being TRBD1 (5 bases). V shed 6 bases and J shed 5 bases, with 11 bases lying between them. Germline loops: CDR1 MNHNY, CDR2 SVGAGI (reference sequence). The CDR3 has 13 amino acids. The CDR3 DNA reads TGTGCCAGCAGCACAACAGGCCACAATGAGCAGTTCTTC. Protein: CASSTTGHNEQFF.

In its sample, this clonotype ranks as medium-sized. V and J are TRBV5-1 and TRBJ1-1; 7 nucleotides align to TRBD1. CDR1 is SGHRS, CDR2 YFSETQ, per germline. The V and J ends lost 4 bases and 4 bases, in that order; junction bases with no gene match: 7. The CDR3 spans 14 residues. The CDR3 sequence: CASSTGTVGTEAFF. The CDR3, as DNA: TGCGCCAGCAGCACAGGGACAGTCGGCACTGAAGCTTTCTTT.

About this clonotype: A read error is possible here, since a much larger clone lies one base away. This chain links TRBV29-1 with TRBJ1-1; D gene uncertain. The germline V and J ends were trimmed by 4 bases and 1 base, with 13 bases remaining between them. The CDR3 extends over 14 amino acids. Germline assignment: CDR1 SQVTM and CDR2 ANQGSEA. The CDR3, as DNA: TGCAGCGTTGGGAAAGGCACCACGAACACTGAAGCTTTCTTT. Translated: CSVGKGTTNTEAFF.